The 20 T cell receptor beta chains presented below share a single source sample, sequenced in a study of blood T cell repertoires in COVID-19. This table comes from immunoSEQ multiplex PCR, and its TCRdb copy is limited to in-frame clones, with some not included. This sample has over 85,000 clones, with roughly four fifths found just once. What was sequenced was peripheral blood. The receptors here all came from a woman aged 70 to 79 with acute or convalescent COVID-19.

The CDR3 DNA follows: TGTGCCAGCACGGGACAATTCAATCAGCCCCAGCATTTT. Translation: CASTGQFNQPQHF. The genes are TRBV2 and TRBJ1-5; D possibly corresponds to TRBD1 (6 bases). The V end lost 7 bases, the J end lost 3 bases, and 10 bases lay between the germline ends. The CDR3 has 13 residues. Germline V lookup: CDR1 SNHLY, CDR2 FYNNEI.

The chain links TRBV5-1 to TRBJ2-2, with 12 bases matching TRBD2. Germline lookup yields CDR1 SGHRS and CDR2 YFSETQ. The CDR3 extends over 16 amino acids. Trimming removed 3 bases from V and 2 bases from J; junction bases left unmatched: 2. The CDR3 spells CASSSLAGGNTGELFF. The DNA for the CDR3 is TGCGCCAGCAGCTCACTAGCGGGGGGCAACACCGGGGAGCTGTTTTTT. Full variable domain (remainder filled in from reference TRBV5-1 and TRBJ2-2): KAGVTQTPRYLIKTRGQQVTLSCSPISGHRSVSWYQQTPGQGLQFLFEYFSETQRNKGNFPGRFSGRQFSNSRSEMNVSTLELGDSALYLCASSSLAGGNTGELFFGEGSRLTVL.

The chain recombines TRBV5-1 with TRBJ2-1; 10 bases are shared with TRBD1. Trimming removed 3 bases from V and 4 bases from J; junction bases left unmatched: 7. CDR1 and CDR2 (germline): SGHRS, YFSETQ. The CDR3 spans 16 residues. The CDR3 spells CASSWTGQGLYNEQFF. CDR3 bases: TGCGCCAGCAGCTGGACGGGACAGGGGCTTTACAATGAGCAGTTCTTC.

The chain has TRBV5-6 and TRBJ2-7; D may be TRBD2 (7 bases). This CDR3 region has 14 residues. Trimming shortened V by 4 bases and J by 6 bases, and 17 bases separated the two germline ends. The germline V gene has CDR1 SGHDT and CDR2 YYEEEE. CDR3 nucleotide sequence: TGTGCCAGCAGCCCCTGGGGGGGGCGCCCCGAGCAGTACTTC. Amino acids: CASSPWGGRPEQYF.

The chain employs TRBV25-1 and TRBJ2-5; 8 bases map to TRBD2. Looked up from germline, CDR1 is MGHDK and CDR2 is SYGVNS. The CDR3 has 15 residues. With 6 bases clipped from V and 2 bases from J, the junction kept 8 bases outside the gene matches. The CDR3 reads CASSSGGMGQETQYF. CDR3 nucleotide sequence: TGTGCCAGCAGCTCGGGGGGGATGGGGCAAGAGACCCAGTACTTC. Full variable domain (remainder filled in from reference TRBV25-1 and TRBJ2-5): EADIYQTPRYLVIGTGKKITLECSQTMGHDKMYWYQQDPGMELHLIHYSYGVNSTEKGDLSSESTVSRIRTEHFPLTLESARPSHTSQYLCASSSGGMGQETQYFGPGTRLLVL.

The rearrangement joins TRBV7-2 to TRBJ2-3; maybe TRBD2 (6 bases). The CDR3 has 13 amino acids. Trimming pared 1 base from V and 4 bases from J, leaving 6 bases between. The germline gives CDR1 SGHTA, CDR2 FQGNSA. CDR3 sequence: CASSLGGADTQYF. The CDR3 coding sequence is TGTGCCAGCAGCTTAGGGGGGGCAGATACGCAGTATTTT.

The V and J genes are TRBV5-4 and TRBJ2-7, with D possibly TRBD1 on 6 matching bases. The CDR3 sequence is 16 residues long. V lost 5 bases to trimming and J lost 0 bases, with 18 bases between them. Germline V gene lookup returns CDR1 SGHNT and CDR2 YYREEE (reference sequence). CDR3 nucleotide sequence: TGTGCCAGCAGTCGGGGCTACCGGGACAACTCCTACGAGCAGTACTTC. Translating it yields CASSRGYRDNSYEQYF.

This chain's CDR3 is CAWSPGGTANPQPQHF. The CDR3 DNA sequence: TGTGCCTGGAGTCCTGGGGGGACAGCTAATCCTCAGCCCCAGCATTTT. This sequence joins TRBV30 and TRBJ1-5; 7 bases agree with TRBD1. The CDR3 runs 16 residues. Germline CDR1 reads GTSNPN; CDR2 reads SVGIG (reference sequence). With V trimmed by 2 bases and J by 6 bases, 13 bases remained unmatched.

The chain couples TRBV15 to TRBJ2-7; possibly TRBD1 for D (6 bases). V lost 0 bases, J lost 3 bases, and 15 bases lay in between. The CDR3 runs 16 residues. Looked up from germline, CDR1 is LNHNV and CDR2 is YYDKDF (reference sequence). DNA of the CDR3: TGTGCCACCAGCAGAGATTTCGGCACAGGGTTCTACGAGCAGTACTTC. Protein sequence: CATSRDFGTGFYEQYF. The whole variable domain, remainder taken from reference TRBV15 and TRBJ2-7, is DAMVIQNPRYQVTQFGKPVTLSCSQTLNHNVMYWYQQKSSQAPKLLFHYYDKDFNNEADTPDNFQSRRPNTSFCFLDIRSPGLGDTAMYLCATSRDFGTGFYEQYFGPGTRLTVT.

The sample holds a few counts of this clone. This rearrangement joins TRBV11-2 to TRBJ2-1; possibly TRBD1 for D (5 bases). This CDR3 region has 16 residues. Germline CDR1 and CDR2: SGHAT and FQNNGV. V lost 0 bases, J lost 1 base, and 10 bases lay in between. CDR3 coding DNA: TGTGCCAGCAGCTTAGATGGTCCAGGGTCCTACAATGAGCAGTTCTTC. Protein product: CASSLDGPGSYNEQFF.

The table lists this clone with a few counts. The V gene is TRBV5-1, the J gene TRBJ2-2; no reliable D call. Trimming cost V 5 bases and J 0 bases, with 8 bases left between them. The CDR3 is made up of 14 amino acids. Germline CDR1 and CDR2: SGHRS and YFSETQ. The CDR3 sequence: CASSSVPNTGELFF. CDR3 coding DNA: TGCGCCAGCAGTTCGGTCCCGAACACCGGGGAGCTGTTTTTT.

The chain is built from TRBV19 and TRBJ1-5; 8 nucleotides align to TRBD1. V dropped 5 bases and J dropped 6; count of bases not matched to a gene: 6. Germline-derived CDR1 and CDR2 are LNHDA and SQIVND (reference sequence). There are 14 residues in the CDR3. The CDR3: CASSRSGGAQPQHF. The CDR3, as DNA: TGTGCCAGTAGTCGGTCAGGGGGCGCTCAGCCCCAGCATTTT. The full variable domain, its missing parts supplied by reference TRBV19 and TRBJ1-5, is DGGITQSPKYLFRKEGQNVTLSCEQNLNHDAMYWYRQDPGQGLRLIYYSQIVNDFQKGDIAEGYSVSREKKESFPLTVTSAQKNPTAFYLCASSRSGGAQPQHFGDGTRLSIL.

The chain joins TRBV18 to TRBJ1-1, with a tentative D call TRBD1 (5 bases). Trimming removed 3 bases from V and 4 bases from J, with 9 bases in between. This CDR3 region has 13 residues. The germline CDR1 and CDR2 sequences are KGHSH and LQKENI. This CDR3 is CASSPSGPTEAFF. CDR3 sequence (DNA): TGTGCCAGCTCACCGTCAGGGCCCACTGAAGCTTTCTTT.

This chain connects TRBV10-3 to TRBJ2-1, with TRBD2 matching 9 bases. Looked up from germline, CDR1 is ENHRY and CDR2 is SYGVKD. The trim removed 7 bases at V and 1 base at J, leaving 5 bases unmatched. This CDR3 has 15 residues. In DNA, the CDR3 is TGTGCCATCACCGAGCGGGGGGATTCCTACAATGAGCAGTTCTTC. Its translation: CAITERGDSYNEQFF.

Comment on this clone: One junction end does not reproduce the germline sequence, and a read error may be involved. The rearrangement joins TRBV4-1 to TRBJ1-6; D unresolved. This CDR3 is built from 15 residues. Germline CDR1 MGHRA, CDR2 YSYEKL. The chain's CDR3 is CANSSPRVNNSPLHF. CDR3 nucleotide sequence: TGCGCCAACAGCTCCCCCCGGGTGAATAATTCACCCCTCCACTTT.

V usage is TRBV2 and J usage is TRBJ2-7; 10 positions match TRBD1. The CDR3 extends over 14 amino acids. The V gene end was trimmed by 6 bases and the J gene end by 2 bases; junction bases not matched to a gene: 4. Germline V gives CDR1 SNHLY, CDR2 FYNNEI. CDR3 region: CASRGQGRTYEQYF. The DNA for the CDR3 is TGTGCCAGCAGGGGACAGGGGCGTACCTACGAGCAGTACTTC.

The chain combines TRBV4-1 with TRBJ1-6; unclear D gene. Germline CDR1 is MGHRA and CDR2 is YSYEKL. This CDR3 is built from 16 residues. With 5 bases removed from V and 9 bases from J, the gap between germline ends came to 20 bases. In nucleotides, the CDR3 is TGCGCCAGCAGCGAAGGCCCGCCGGGTTTCAGTTCACCCCTCCACTTT. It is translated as CASSEGPPGFSSPLHF.

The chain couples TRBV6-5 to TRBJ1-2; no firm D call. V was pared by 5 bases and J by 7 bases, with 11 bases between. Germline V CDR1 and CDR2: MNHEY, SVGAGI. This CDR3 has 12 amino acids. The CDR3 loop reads CASSPHSFGYTF. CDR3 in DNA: TGTGCCAGCAGTCCGCACAGCTTTGGCTACACCTTC.

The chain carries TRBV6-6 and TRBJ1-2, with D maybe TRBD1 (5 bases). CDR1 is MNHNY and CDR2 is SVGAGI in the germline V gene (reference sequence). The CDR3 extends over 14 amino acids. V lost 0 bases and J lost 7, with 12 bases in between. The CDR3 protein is CASSYSRQQTGYTF. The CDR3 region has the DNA TGTGCCAGCAGTTACTCGAGACAGCAGACTGGCTACACCTTC.

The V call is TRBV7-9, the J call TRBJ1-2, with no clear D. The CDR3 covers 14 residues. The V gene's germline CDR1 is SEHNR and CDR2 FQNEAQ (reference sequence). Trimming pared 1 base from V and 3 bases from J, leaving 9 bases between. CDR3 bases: TGTGCCAGCAGCTTAGGCGGCAGTGACTATGGCTACACCTTC. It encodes CASSLGGSDYGYTF.